Each of the 2 T cell receptor beta chains below was sequenced from the same sample in a study of blood T cell repertoires in COVID-19. TCRdb's table, derived via immunoSEQ multiplex PCR, lists solely in-frame clones and lacks some. The sample contains 140,000 to 150,000 clones, approximately 85% of which appear only once. The sample was PBMCs or T cells enriched from blood (not recorded which). Receptors originate from a woman aged 45 to 65 with acute COVID-19.

This clone was counted a single time. The chain joins TRBV3-1 (or the pseudogene TRBV3-2) to TRBJ2-3; unclear D gene. The CDR3 consists of 13 residues. CDR1 and CDR2 (germline): LGHDT, YNNKEL (reference sequence). Trimming pared 1 base from V and 7 bases from J, leaving 9 bases between. This CDR3 is CASSQAEAYTQYF. The DNA of the CDR3 is TGTGCCAGCAGCCAAGCCGAGGCGTATACGCAGTATTTT.

Only one count was recorded for this clone. The chain employs TRBV5-6 and TRBJ1-5; tentatively, D is TRBD1 (5 bases). CDR1 is SGHDT, CDR2 YYEEEE, per germline. The CDR3 totals 15 residues. Trimming left V 2 bases short and J 5 bases short, with 14 bases between. CDR3 DNA sequence: TGTGCCAGCAGCTTATACAGGTTCTCGGATCAGCCCCAGCATTTT. Its protein product is CASSLYRFSDQPQHF.